Following are 23 T cell receptor beta chains from one sample sequenced in a study of breast tumors, draining lymph nodes, adjacent tissues. Axillary draining lymph nodes of breast cancer patients supplied the node samples. A single record per CDR3 protein comes from TCRdb applying MiXCR to the multiplex PCR reads. This sample has over 250,000 distinct CDR3 sequences, with roughly 30% found just once. The sample taken for sequencing was axillary lymph node tissue. The receptors derive from a female donor with breast cancer. Some clones in this sample may be carry-over from other donors' samples.

At least ten counts were recorded for this clonotype. The rearrangement joins TRBV20-1 to TRBJ2-3; D remains unclear. Germline V lookup: CDR1 DFQATT, CDR2 SNEGSKA (reference sequence). The CDR3 is 13 amino acids. Here the CDR3 DNA reads TGCGGTTCCCTTAGACCTAGCACAGATACGCAGTATTTT. Protein: CGSLRPSTDTQYF.

Concerning this clonotype itself: It may be a read error: a sequence one base away is much more abundant. This chain uses TRBV16 with TRBJ1-5; D remains ambiguous. The V gene's germline CDR1 is KGHSY and CDR2 FQNENV. The length of the CDR3 is 15 residues. CDR3: CAGSQSGRNHQPQHF. CDR3 DNA sequence: TGTGCCGGCAGCCAATCGGGCAGGAACCATCAGCCCCAGCATTTT.

This clonotype was counted at least ten times. CDR3 sequence (DNA): TGTGCCAGTAGTACCAGACAGGGGTCCTACGAGCAGTACTTC. Translation: CASSTRQGSYEQYF. The V call is TRBV19, the J call TRBJ2-7; TRBD1 matches at 8 bases. The CDR3 extends over 14 amino acids. Germline V gene data show CDR1 as LNHDA and CDR2 as SQIVND (reference sequence). V was pared by 4 bases and J by 1 base, with 3 bases of the junction left unmatched.

Regarding this clonotype: Germline and junction disagree at one end, which may indicate a read error. The chain joins TRBV20-1 to TRBJ2-5; a possible D gene is TRBD2 (5 bases). This CDR3 region has 13 residues. The germline V gene encodes CDR1 DFQATT and CDR2 SNEGSKA (reference sequence). The CDR3 region is CSARDGNQETQYF. The CDR3 coding sequence is TGCAGTGCGAGAGACGGGAACCAAGAGACCCAGTACTTC.

This clonotype was picked up many times. This chain joins TRBV2 and TRBJ2-3, with D hard to call. Per germline, CDR1 SNHLY and CDR2 FYNNEI. V lost 4 bases, J lost 4 bases, and 9 bases lay in between. The CDR3 is 13 amino acids. For the CDR3, the DNA is TGTGCCAGCAGTGCGGCCAGACCAGATACGCAGTATTTT. Protein sequence: CASSAARPDTQYF.

In this sample, this clonotype turned up many times. The rearrangement links TRBV7-3 to TRBJ2-7; 7 positions agree with TRBD2. Looked up from germline, CDR1 is SGHTA and CDR2 is FQGTGA. The CDR3 runs 15 residues. J lost 5 bases, V lost 1 base, and 8 bases had no gene match. Written as DNA, the CDR3 is TGTGCCAGCAGCTTAATGCCAGGGAGGGTCGACGAGCAGTACTTC. Amino acid sequence: CASSLMPGRVDEQYF.

At least ten counts were recorded for this clonotype. This chain links TRBV6-7 with TRBJ2-7; D might be TRBD2 (7 bases). TRBV6-7 has ORF status, its function being uncertain. Between the trimmed V and J ends, which lost 8 bases and 6 bases, there was a span of 14 bases. The CDR3 consists of 12 residues. CDR3: CASPNREGEQYF. CDR3 in DNA: TGTGCCAGCCCCAACAGGGAGGGCGAGCAGTACTTC.

This clonotype was seen ten or more times. The gene calls are TRBV3-1 and TRBJ1-2; D gene ambiguous. This CDR3 has 15 amino acids. Trimming removed 1 base from V and 2 bases from J, with 11 bases in between. Per the germline V gene, CDR1 is LGHDT and CDR2 is YNNKEL (reference sequence). The DNA of the CDR3 is TGTGCCAGCAGCCAAGGCGAGGGAACGAACTATGGCTACACCTTC. Protein product: CASSQGEGTNYGYTF. Variable domain in full (rest from reference TRBV3-1 and TRBJ1-2): DTAVSQTPKYLVTQMGNDKSIKCEQNLGHDTMYWYKQDSKKFLKIMFSYNNKELIINETVPNRFSPKSPDKAHLNLHINSLELGDSAVYFCASSQGEGTNYGYTFGSGTRLTVV.

The table lists this clonotype with many counts. The chain couples TRBV29-1 to TRBJ2-1; 9 nucleotides agree with TRBD2. The J segment lost 5 bases and the V segment lost 5 bases, leaving 4 bases of the junction unmatched. This CDR3 is 13 amino acids long. Germline loops: CDR1 SQVTM, CDR2 ANQGSEA. The DNA for the CDR3 is TGCAGCGTTCGACTAGCGGAAGACAATGAGCAGTTCTTC. This encodes CSVRLAEDNEQFF.

Ten or more counts support this clonotype. The J gene is TRBJ2-3, the V gene TRBV20-1; TRBD2 aligns across 7 bases. This CDR3 region has 14 residues. The germline CDR1 and CDR2 sequences are DFQATT and SNEGSKA (reference sequence). After removal of 6 bases from V and 0 bases from J, the junction contained 6 bases not matched to a gene. The chain's CDR3 is CSAIGRSSTDTQYF. DNA of the CDR3: TGCAGTGCAATCGGGAGGTCTAGCACAGATACGCAGTATTTT.

This clonotype was seen many times. This chain uses TRBV20-1 with TRBJ2-1; 8 nucleotides agree with TRBD2. V shed 2 bases and J 5 bases; nucleotides not matched to a gene: 8. The CDR3 runs to 15 residues. The V gene's germline CDR1 is DFQATT and CDR2 SNEGSKA (reference sequence). DNA of the CDR3: TGCAGTGCTAGACACTTCCGACTAGCGCACAATGAGCAGTTCTTC. As protein: CSARHFRLAHNEQFF.

This clonotype was seen at least ten times. V is TRBV19 and J is TRBJ2-7; possibly TRBD1 for D (6 bases). This CDR3 has 15 residues. Germline V gene data show CDR1 as LNHDA and CDR2 as SQIVND (reference sequence). V lost 3 bases, J lost 7 bases, and 19 bases lay in between. In DNA, the CDR3 is TGTGCCAGTAGTATGGGAGAACAGGGCCCTTGGGAGCAGTACTTC. It is translated as CASSMGEQGPWEQYF.

The chain uses TRBV5-4 and TRBJ1-2; perhaps TRBD1 as D (5 bases). The germline gives CDR1 SGHNT, CDR2 YYREEE (reference sequence). The CDR3 has 16 amino acids. V dropped 4 bases and J dropped 8 bases, with 24 bases sitting between them. CDR3 in DNA: TGTGCCAGCAGCCCGCCGGGACTAGCGGGAAGAAGGGGCTACACCTTC. Encoded protein: CASSPPGLAGRRGYTF.

The chain uses TRBV20-1 and TRBJ2-3; D is possibly TRBD1 (5 bases). This CDR3 contains 13 residues. V was clipped by 2 bases and J by 9 bases, with 15 bases between them. Per germline, CDR1 DFQATT and CDR2 SNEGSKA (reference sequence). The CDR3 sequence: CSARSGQGRTQYF. For the CDR3, the DNA is TGCAGTGCTAGATCAGGGCAGGGAAGGACGCAGTATTTT.

This clonotype was recorded at least ten times. The rearrangement uses TRBV20-1 and TRBJ2-5, with D unclear. This CDR3 is 12 amino acids long. V lost 3 bases, J lost 5 bases, and 10 bases lay in between. The germline V gene has CDR1 DFQATT and CDR2 SNEGSKA (reference sequence). DNA of the CDR3: TGCAGTGCTAGCTCCAGCTTCGAGACCCAGTACTTC. Translating gives CSASSSFETQYF.

The chain is built from TRBV6-4 and TRBJ2-1; D is possibly TRBD2 (6 bases). This CDR3 region has 15 residues. Trimming left V 5 bases short and J 5 bases short, with 16 bases between. CDR1 and CDR2 from the germline V gene are MRHNA and SNTAGT. In DNA, the CDR3 is TGTGCCAGCAGTCACCGGGACTTGCCCCACAATGAGCAGTTCTTC. Protein product: CASSHRDLPHNEQFF.

The V call is TRBV20-1, the J call TRBJ2-7, with D perhaps TRBD2 (7 bases). V was clipped by 5 bases and J by 6 bases, with 20 bases between them. The CDR3 has 14 amino acids. Germline V gives CDR1 DFQATT, CDR2 SNEGSKA (reference sequence). As DNA, the CDR3 is TGCAGTGCTCATACGGGGGGCAGGACCTCCGAGCAGTACTTC. Translation: CSAHTGGRTSEQYF.

This clonotype has at least ten counts. V gene TRBV20-1 combines with J gene TRBJ2-7; the match to TRBD2 covers 8 bases. The CDR3 loop spans 13 amino acids. Per the germline V gene, CDR1 is DFQATT and CDR2 is SNEGSKA (reference sequence). Trimming cost V 5 bases and J 0 bases; bases outside gene matches: 3. The CDR3: CSAVAGSSYEQYF. The CDR3 nucleotides are TGCAGTGCTGTAGCGGGGAGCTCCTACGAGCAGTACTTC.

This clonotype has a count of ten or more. This sequence joins TRBV20-1 and TRBJ2-1; 10 bases line up with TRBD1. CDR1 and CDR2 (germline): DFQATT, SNEGSKA (reference sequence). The CDR3 is made up of 14 amino acids. The junction had 5 bases not matched to a gene; V was cut back by 2 bases and J by 7 bases. The CDR3 protein is CSARNPGQGNEQFF. For the CDR3, the DNA is TGCAGTGCTAGAAACCCGGGACAGGGGAATGAGCAGTTCTTC.

As concerns this clonotype: Germline and junction disagree at one end, which may indicate a read error. V is TRBV7-9 and J is TRBJ1-2; D possibly corresponds to TRBD1 (5 bases). The length of the CDR3 is 14 residues. Germline CDR1 reads SEHNR; CDR2 reads FQNEAQ (reference sequence). In DNA form, the CDR3 reads TGTGCCGGCAGCTCCGGCAGGGAGGGCTATGGCTACACCTTC. Protein: CAGSSGREGYGYTF.

The genes are TRBV11-2 and TRBJ1-4; D unclear. The CDR3 extends over 15 amino acids. Germline assignment: CDR1 SGHAT and CDR2 FQNNGV. CDR3 DNA sequence: TGTGGCAACAGCATTCGGACGGAGAATAATGAAAAACTGTTTTTT. Its translation is CGNSIRTENNEKLFF.

In its sample, this clonotype was seen many times. The V gene is TRBV11-2, the J gene TRBJ2-7; TRBD1 agrees at 9 bases. From germline, CDR1 is SGHAT and CDR2 FQNNGV. This CDR3 contains 16 residues. V was pared by 5 bases and J by 3 bases, with 11 bases of the junction left unmatched. The CDR3 here is CASSRGAGQGYYEQYF. The CDR3 DNA follows: TGTGCCAGCAGCCGGGGAGCGGGACAGGGTTACTACGAGCAGTACTTC.

In its sample, this clonotype was seen a few times. The chain has TRBV27 and TRBJ2-1; perhaps TRBD2 as D (6 bases). CDR1 is MNHEY, CDR2 SMNVEV, per germline (reference sequence). The V and J ends lost 3 bases and 7 bases respectively, with 10 bases between them. The CDR3 has 13 residues. The CDR3, as DNA: TGTGCCAGCAGTTTGGGGGGATGGAATGAGCAGTTCTTC. This encodes CASSLGGWNEQFF.